A selection of T cell receptor beta chains follows, all from one sample in a study of T cell repertoires in cytomegalovirus infection. Each CDR3 protein is one row after TCRdb ran MiXCR on the reads. The data show some 900,000 distinct CDR3 sequences, 32% seen once. These receptors' targets are unknown. Specimen: cultured CD8+ T cells from PBMCs, collected from culture after CMV antigen stimulation. Receptors originate from a human donor in good health (CMV status not recorded). Some clones in this sample may be carry-over from other donors' samples. Each CDR3 is given with its conserved first and last residue. The D gene is left open where the match is weak. Part of the rows lack a size; the others show once, few, many or a class for expanded clones.

j_gene: TRBJ2-7; v_gene: TRBV7-8; abundance: many; d_gene: TRBD2; CDR3nt: TGTGCCAGCAGCCCAGCCCGGGGGGGCCATCGCGAGCAGTACTTC; CDR3aa: CASSPARGGHREQYF
j_gene: TRBJ2-7; v_gene: TRBV6-5; abundance: few; d_gene: -; CDR3nt: TGTGCCAGCAGTTATCTAGGGGGCTACGAGCAGTACTTC; CDR3aa: CASSYLGGYEQYF
j_gene: TRBJ2-7; v_gene: TRBV29-1; abundance: few; d_gene: TRBD1; CDR3nt: TGCAGCTTTGCCGGGACAGGGCCGAGCTCCTACGAGCAGTACTTC; CDR3aa: CSFAGTGPSSYEQYF
j_gene: TRBJ2-1; v_gene: TRBV7-6; abundance: many; d_gene: TRBD1; CDR3nt: TGTGCCAGCAGCTTAGAAACAGGGGGCCTTTCCTACAATGAGCAGTTCTTC; CDR3aa: CASSLETGGLSYNEQFF
j_gene: TRBJ2-7; v_gene: TRBV6-6; abundance: -; d_gene: TRBD2; CDR3nt: TGTGCCAGCAGTTACCTCAAGGGGCGCGGGGGGCTGGACGAGCAGTACTTC; CDR3aa: CASSYLKGRGGLDEQYF
j_gene: TRBJ1-1; v_gene: TRBV7-9; abundance: -; d_gene: -; CDR3nt: TGTGCCAGCAGCCTAGCGGACATTCTAGGGGGAGCTTTCTTT; CDR3aa: CASSLADILGGAFF
j_gene: TRBJ1-5; v_gene: TRBV4-2; abundance: -; d_gene: -; CDR3nt: TGTGCCAGCAGCCAAGAACTCCGGCTCAGCAATCAGCCCCAGCATTTT; CDR3aa: CASSQELRLSNQPQHF
j_gene: TRBJ2-1; v_gene: TRBV19; abundance: few; d_gene: -; CDR3nt: TGTGCCAGTCCGGGGGAGCGTCCCAATGAGCAGTTCTTC; CDR3aa: CASPGERPNEQFF
j_gene: TRBJ1-3; v_gene: TRBV15; abundance: -; d_gene: -; CDR3nt: TGTGCCACCAGCTCTTCCCGGGGGGCCCGACGAAACACCATATATTTT; CDR3aa: CATSSSRGARRNTIYF
j_gene: TRBJ2-3; v_gene: TRBV7-2; abundance: few; d_gene: -; CDR3nt: TGTGCCAGCAGCTCATTTCTGGGGCGGGGACGGAGGGGAGATACGCAGTATTTT; CDR3aa: CASSSFLGRGRRGDTQYF
j_gene: TRBJ2-1; v_gene: TRBV5-1; abundance: -; d_gene: TRBD2; CDR3nt: TGCGCCAGCAGCTTGTACGGACTAGCGGGGGGGAATAGTGAGCAGTTCTTC; CDR3aa: CASSLYGLAGGNSEQFF
j_gene: TRBJ1-2; v_gene: TRBV7-4; abundance: -; d_gene: TRBD1; CDR3nt: TGTGCCAGCAGCCAGGGACAGGGAACGGACTATGGCTACACCTTC; CDR3aa: CASSQGQGTDYGYTF
j_gene: TRBJ2-2; v_gene: TRBV19; abundance: few; d_gene: -; CDR3nt: TGTGCCAGTAGTCAGACCGGGACTCCCGGGGAGCTGTTTTTT; CDR3aa: CASSQTGTPGELFF
j_gene: TRBJ2-5; v_gene: TRBV19; abundance: -; d_gene: TRBD2; CDR3nt: TGTGCCAGTAGTCTAGCGGGGGGAGTAGAGACCCAGTACTTC; CDR3aa: CASSLAGGVETQYF
j_gene: TRBJ2-7; v_gene: TRBV12-3/TRBV12-4; abundance: -; d_gene: -; CDR3nt: TGTGCCAGCAGTTTTTCGGCTAGCCTGGTGAGCTCCTACGAGCAGTACTTC; CDR3aa: CASSFSASLVSSYEQYF
j_gene: TRBJ1-1; v_gene: TRBV28; abundance: -; d_gene: -; CDR3nt: TGTGCCAGCAGTCATGGTGGGTTTGAAGCTTTCTTT; CDR3aa: CASSHGGFEAFF
j_gene: TRBJ1-5; v_gene: TRBV27; abundance: few; d_gene: TRBD1; CDR3nt: TGTGCCAGCAGGCTGGCAGGGGGCCCGAATCAGCCCCAGCATTTT; CDR3aa: CASRLAGGPNQPQHF
j_gene: TRBJ2-1; v_gene: TRBV7-3; abundance: -; d_gene: TRBD2; CDR3nt: TGTGCCAGCAGCTACGAAGCGGGGGGGCACTACAATGAGCAGTTCTTC; CDR3aa: CASSYEAGGHYNEQFF
j_gene: TRBJ1-1; v_gene: TRBV4-1; abundance: -; d_gene: -; CDR3nt: TGCGCCAGCAGCCAGATTGACAGCATGAACACTGAAGCTTTCTTT; CDR3aa: CASSQIDSMNTEAFF
j_gene: TRBJ2-6; v_gene: TRBV7-6; abundance: few; d_gene: -; CDR3nt: TGTGCCAGCAGTCAGACAGCTCCTTCTGGGGCCAACGTCCTGACTTTC; CDR3aa: CASSQTAPSGANVLTF
j_gene: TRBJ2-3; v_gene: TRBV2; abundance: few; d_gene: -; CDR3nt: TGTGCCAGCAGTGACAGGGACCGATCTGGCACAGATACGCAGTATTTT; CDR3aa: CASSDRDRSGTDTQYF
j_gene: TRBJ2-5; v_gene: TRBV7-6; abundance: -; d_gene: TRBD2; CDR3nt: TGTGCCAGCAGCCCCTGGGGGAGGCTAGCGGGGGGTCGAGAGACCCAGTACTTC; CDR3aa: CASSPWGRLAGGRETQYF
j_gene: TRBJ1-1; v_gene: TRBV20-1; abundance: -; d_gene: -; CDR3nt: TGCAGTGCTAGAGATCTTAGGGGCGGCACTGAAGCTTTCTTT; CDR3aa: CSARDLRGGTEAFF
j_gene: TRBJ2-6; v_gene: TRBV5-8; abundance: -; d_gene: -; CDR3nt: TGTGCCAGCAGCTGGGGGTTGGCCGGGGCCAACGTCCTGACTTTC; CDR3aa: CASSWGLAGANVLTF
j_gene: TRBJ2-3; v_gene: TRBV10-3; abundance: -; d_gene: -; CDR3nt: TGTGCCATCATTGAGTCTGAGACAGGAGGGACAGATACGCAGTATTTT; CDR3aa: CAIIESETGGTDTQYF
j_gene: TRBJ2-3; v_gene: TRBV7-2; abundance: few; d_gene: -; CDR3nt: TGTGCCAGCAGCCCCCTAGAAACAGATACGCAGTATTTT; CDR3aa: CASSPLETDTQYF
j_gene: TRBJ1-3; v_gene: TRBV28; abundance: few; d_gene: TRBD1; CDR3nt: TGTGCCAGCAGTTACCAGATACAGGGGACGCTTAGAAGAAACACCATATATTTT; CDR3aa: CASSYQIQGTLRRNTIYF
j_gene: TRBJ2-1; v_gene: TRBV7-3; abundance: many; d_gene: -; CDR3nt: TGTGCCAGCAGCCCGGGACCTAACAATGAGCAGTTCTTC; CDR3aa: CASSPGPNNEQFF
j_gene: TRBJ2-2; v_gene: TRBV9; abundance: few; d_gene: TRBD2; CDR3nt: TGTGCCAGCAGCATACGACTAGCGGGGGGGCAGTACAATCCCGGGGAGCTGTTTTTT; CDR3aa: CASSIRLAGGQYNPGELFF
j_gene: TRBJ2-3; v_gene: TRBV27; abundance: few; d_gene: -; CDR3nt: TGTGCCAGCAGTTTAAGTACAGGACCGCCCACAGATACGCAGTATTTT; CDR3aa: CASSLSTGPPTDTQYF
j_gene: TRBJ2-7; v_gene: TRBV7-9; abundance: -; d_gene: -; CDR3nt: TGTGCCAGCAGCCGCCCGGGAAAAAGCTACGAGCAGTACTTC; CDR3aa: CASSRPGKSYEQYF
j_gene: TRBJ2-3; v_gene: TRBV7-6; abundance: many; d_gene: -; CDR3nt: TGTGCCAGCAGCTTCGAAGCGGGGACACCCACAGATACGCAGTATTTT; CDR3aa: CASSFEAGTPTDTQYF
j_gene: TRBJ1-2; v_gene: TRBV28; abundance: many; d_gene: TRBD1; CDR3nt: TGTGCCAGCAGTCCTGACAGGGTAGGGGGCTACACCTTC; CDR3aa: CASSPDRVGGYTF
j_gene: TRBJ2-2; v_gene: TRBV7-6; abundance: -; d_gene: -; CDR3nt: TGTGCCAGCAGCCCCTACGACTTCGGGGGAGGCACCGGGGAGCTGTTTTTT; CDR3aa: CASSPYDFGGGTGELFF
j_gene: TRBJ2-3; v_gene: TRBV11-2; abundance: few; d_gene: TRBD2; CDR3nt: TGTGCCAGCAGCTCCCGTCGTGTAGCGGGGGGCGGAGATACGCAGTATTTT; CDR3aa: CASSSRRVAGGGDTQYF
j_gene: TRBJ2-1; v_gene: TRBV11-1; abundance: -; d_gene: -; CDR3nt: TGTGCCAGCAGCTTCGGGGGGCTTACCAATGAGCAGTTCTTC; CDR3aa: CASSFGGLTNEQFF
j_gene: TRBJ2-6; v_gene: TRBV7-9; abundance: few; d_gene: -; CDR3nt: TGTGCCAGCAGGGCCCCTGGAGGCTCTGGGGCCAACGTCCTGACTTTC; CDR3aa: CASRAPGGSGANVLTF
j_gene: TRBJ1-1; v_gene: TRBV7-6; abundance: -; d_gene: -; CDR3nt: TGTGCCAGCAGCTCAGGACAGAGCATGAACACTGAAGCTTTCTTT; CDR3aa: CASSSGQSMNTEAFF
j_gene: TRBJ2-7; v_gene: TRBV27; abundance: -; d_gene: TRBD2; CDR3nt: TGTGCCAGCAGTGGGGGGGAGGCCCGTAACTCGTACGAGCAGTACTTC; CDR3aa: CASSGGEARNSYEQYF
j_gene: TRBJ2-3; v_gene: TRBV10-3; abundance: few; d_gene: -; CDR3nt: TGTGCCATCACAATAGAGACAGAAGACACAGATACGCAGTATTTT; CDR3aa: CAITIETEDTDTQYF
j_gene: TRBJ1-2; v_gene: TRBV7-9; abundance: many; d_gene: TRBD1; CDR3nt: TGTGCCAGCAGCTACAGGACAGGGGGACTATATGGCTACACCTTC; CDR3aa: CASSYRTGGLYGYTF
j_gene: TRBJ1-2; v_gene: TRBV4-3; abundance: few; d_gene: -; CDR3nt: TGCGCCAGCAGCCAGTACTGGGAGGAGACAAACTATGGCTACACCTTC; CDR3aa: CASSQYWEETNYGYTF
j_gene: TRBJ1-2; v_gene: TRBV13; abundance: -; d_gene: -; CDR3nt: TGTGCCAGCAGCTTCGACAGTACTAACTATGGCTACACCTTC; CDR3aa: CASSFDSTNYGYTF
j_gene: TRBJ2-2; v_gene: TRBV2; abundance: -; d_gene: -; CDR3nt: TGTGCCAGCACTAATCAGGGGCGAGACACCGGGGAGCTGTTTTTT; CDR3aa: CASTNQGRDTGELFF
j_gene: TRBJ1-5; v_gene: TRBV25-1; abundance: few; d_gene: -; CDR3nt: TGTGCCAGCAGCCGGGGGGCCAGCAATCAGCCCCAGCATTTT; CDR3aa: CASSRGASNQPQHF
j_gene: TRBJ1-3; v_gene: TRBV6-8; abundance: few; d_gene: -; CDR3nt: TGTGCCAGCAGTACCCCCGGACGTGGAAACACCATATATTTT; CDR3aa: CASSTPGRGNTIYF
j_gene: TRBJ1-2; v_gene: TRBV28; abundance: -; d_gene: -; CDR3nt: TGTGCCAGCAGTTTAGTGCGCTTGGGCAGTCACGCCCAAATTTATGGCTACACCTTC; CDR3aa: CASSLVRLGSHAQIYGYTF
j_gene: TRBJ1-1; v_gene: TRBV19; abundance: -; d_gene: -; CDR3nt: TGTGCCAGTAGTATAGCCCCCGCAGGGACCACTGAAGCTTTCTTT; CDR3aa: CASSIAPAGTTEAFF
j_gene: TRBJ2-4; v_gene: TRBV5-6; abundance: -; d_gene: TRBD1; CDR3nt: TGTGCCAGCAGCCCGGGGGACAGGGAGGGGAACATTCAGTACTTC; CDR3aa: CASSPGDREGNIQYF
j_gene: TRBJ1-5; v_gene: TRBV24-1; abundance: -; d_gene: -; CDR3nt: TGTGCCACCAGCCATGCCGGCGATCAGCCCCAGCATTTT; CDR3aa: CATSHAGDQPQHF